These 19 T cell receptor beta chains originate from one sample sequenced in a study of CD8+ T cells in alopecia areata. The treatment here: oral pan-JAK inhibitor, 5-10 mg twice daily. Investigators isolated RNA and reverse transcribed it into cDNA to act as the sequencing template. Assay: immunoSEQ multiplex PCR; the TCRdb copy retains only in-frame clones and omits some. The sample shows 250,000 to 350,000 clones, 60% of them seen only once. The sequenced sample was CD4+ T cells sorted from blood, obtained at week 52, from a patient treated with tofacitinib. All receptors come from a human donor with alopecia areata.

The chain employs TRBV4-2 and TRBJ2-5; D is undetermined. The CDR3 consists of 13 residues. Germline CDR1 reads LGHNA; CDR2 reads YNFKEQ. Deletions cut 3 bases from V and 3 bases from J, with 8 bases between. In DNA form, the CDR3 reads TGTGCCAGCAGCCAGCGTATCGAAGAGACCCAGTACTTC. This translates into CASSQRIEETQYF.

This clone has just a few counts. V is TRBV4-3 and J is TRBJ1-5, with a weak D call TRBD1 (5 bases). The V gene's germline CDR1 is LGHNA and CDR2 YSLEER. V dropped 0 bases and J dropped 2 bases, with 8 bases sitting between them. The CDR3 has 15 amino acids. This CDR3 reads CASSQDRQRNQPQHF. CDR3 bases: TGCGCCAGCAGCCAAGATCGACAGCGCAATCAGCCCCAGCATTTT.

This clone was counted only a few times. The CDR3 spells CTSSYERGRSYEQYF. CDR3 in DNA: TGCACCAGCAGCTACGAGCGGGGCCGCTCCTACGAGCAGTACTTC. This chain links TRBV1 with TRBJ2-7; TRBD2 reflects the table's D call only, with no check against the DNA. TRBV1 is an annotated pseudogene. This CDR3 comprises 15 residues.

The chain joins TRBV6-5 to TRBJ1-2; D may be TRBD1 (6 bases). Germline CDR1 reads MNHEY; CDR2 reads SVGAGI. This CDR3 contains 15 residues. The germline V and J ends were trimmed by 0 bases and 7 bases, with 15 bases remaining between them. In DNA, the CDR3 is TGTGCCAGCAGTTACTCTAACGGACAGCGAGTTGGCTACACCTTC. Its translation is CASSYSNGQRVGYTF.

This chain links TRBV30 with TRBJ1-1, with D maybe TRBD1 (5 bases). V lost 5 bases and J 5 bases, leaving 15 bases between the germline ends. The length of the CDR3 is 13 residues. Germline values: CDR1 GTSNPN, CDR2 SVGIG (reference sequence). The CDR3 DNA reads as TGTGCCTGGTCCCATCAGGGAAAGACTGAAGCTTTCTTT. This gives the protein CAWSHQGKTEAFF.

CDR3 sequence (DNA): TGCGCCAGCAGCAATGGACAGGGGCGAGGCTACACCTTC. It specifies CASSNGQGRGYTF. This rearrangement joins TRBV5-1 to TRBJ1-2; 9 positions agree with TRBD1. The germline V gene has CDR1 SGHRS and CDR2 YFSETQ. The CDR3 totals 13 residues. The V segment lost 4 bases and the J segment 8 bases; nucleotides outside the gene matches: 6.

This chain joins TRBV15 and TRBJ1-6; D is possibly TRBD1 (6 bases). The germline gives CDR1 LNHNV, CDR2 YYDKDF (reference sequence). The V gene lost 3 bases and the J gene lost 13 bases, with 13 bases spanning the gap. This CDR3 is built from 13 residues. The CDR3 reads CATSSYPQGPLHF. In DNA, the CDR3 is TGTGCCACCAGCAGTTACCCACAGGGCCCCCTCCACTTT.

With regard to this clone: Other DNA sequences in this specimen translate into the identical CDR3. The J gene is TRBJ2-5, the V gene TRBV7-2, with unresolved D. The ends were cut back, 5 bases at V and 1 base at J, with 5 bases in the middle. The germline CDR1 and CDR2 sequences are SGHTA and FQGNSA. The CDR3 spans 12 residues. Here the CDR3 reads CASSPFQETQYF. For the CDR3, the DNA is TGTGCCAGCAGCCCTTTCCAAGAGACCCAGTACTTC.

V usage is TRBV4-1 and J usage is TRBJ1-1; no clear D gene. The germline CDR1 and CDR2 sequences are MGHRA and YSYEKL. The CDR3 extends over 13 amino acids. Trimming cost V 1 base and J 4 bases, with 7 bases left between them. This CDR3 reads CASSQVRRTEAFF. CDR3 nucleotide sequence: TGCGCCAGCAGCCAAGTCAGGCGCACTGAAGCTTTCTTT.

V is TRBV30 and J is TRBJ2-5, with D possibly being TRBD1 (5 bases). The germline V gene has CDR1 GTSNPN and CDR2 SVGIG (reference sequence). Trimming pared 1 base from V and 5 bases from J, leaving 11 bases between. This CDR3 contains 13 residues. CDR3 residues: CAWSGQIGETQYF. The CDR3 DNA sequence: TGTGCCTGGAGTGGACAGATAGGGGAGACCCAGTACTTC.

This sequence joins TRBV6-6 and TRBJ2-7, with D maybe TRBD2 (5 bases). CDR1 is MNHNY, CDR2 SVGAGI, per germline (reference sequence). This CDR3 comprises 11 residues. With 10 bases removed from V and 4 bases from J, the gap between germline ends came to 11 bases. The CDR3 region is CATRDYYEQYF. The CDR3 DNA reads TGTGCCACCCGGGATTATTACGAGCAGTACTTC.

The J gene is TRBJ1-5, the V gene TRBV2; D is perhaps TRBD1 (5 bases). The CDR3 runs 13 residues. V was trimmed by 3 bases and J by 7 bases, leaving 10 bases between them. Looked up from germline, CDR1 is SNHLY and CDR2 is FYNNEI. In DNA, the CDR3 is TGTGCCAGCAGTGAGACAGTACCCCAGCCCCAGCATTTT. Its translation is CASSETVPQPQHF.

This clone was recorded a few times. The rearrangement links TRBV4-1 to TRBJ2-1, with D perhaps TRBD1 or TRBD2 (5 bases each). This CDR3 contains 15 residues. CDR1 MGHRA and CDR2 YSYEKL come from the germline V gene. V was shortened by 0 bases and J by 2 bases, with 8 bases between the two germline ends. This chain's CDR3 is CASSQEVGAYNEQFF. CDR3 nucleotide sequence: TGCGCCAGCAGCCAAGAAGTGGGGGCCTACAATGAGCAGTTCTTC.

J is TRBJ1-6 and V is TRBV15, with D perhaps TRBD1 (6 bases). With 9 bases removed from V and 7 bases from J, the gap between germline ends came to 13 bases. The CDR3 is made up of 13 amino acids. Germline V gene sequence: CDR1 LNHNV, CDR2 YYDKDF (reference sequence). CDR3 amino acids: CATGGRRNSPLHF. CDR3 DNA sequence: TGTGCCACAGGGGGACGCCGAAATTCACCCCTCCACTTT. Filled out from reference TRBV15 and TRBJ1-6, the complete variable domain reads DAMVIQNPRYQVTQFGKPVTLSCSQTLNHNVMYWYQQKSSQAPKLLFHYYDKDFNNEADTPDNFQSRRPNTSFCFLDIRSPGLGDTAMYLCATGGRRNSPLHFGNGTRLTVT.

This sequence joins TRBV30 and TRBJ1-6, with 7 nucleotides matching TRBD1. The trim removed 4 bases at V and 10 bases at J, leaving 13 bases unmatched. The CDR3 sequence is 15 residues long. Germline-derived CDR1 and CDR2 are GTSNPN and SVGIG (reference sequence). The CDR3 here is CAWNVLPGGYSPLHF. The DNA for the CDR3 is TGTGCCTGGAACGTCCTCCCAGGGGGATACTCACCCCTCCACTTT.

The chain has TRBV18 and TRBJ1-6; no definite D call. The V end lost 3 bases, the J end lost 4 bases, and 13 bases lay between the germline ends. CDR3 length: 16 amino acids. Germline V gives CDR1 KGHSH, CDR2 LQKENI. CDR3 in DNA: TGTGCCAGCTCACCGGAGCAGCCAAGGTATAATTCACCCCTCCACTTT. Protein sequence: CASSPEQPRYNSPLHF. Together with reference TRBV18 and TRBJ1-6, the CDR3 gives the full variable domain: NAGVMQNPRHLVRRRGQEARLRCSPMKGHSHVYWYRQLPEEGLKFMVYLQKENIIDESGMPKERFSAEFPKEGPSILRIQQVVRGDSAAYFCASSPEQPRYNSPLHFGNGTRLTVT.

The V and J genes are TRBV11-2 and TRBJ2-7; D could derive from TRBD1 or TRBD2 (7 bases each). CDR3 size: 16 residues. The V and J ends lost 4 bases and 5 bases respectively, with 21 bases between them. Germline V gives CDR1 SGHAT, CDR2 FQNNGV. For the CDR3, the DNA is TGTGCCAGCAGCTCCCCGGGGGGCAGGGGGGCGAACGAGCAGTACTTC. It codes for CASSSPGGRGANEQYF.

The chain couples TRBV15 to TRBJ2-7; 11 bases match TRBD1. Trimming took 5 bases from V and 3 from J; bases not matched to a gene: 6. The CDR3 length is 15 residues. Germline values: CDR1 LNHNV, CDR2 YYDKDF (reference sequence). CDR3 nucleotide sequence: TGTGCCACCAGCGTACCCGGGACAGGGGGCTACGAGCAGTACTTC. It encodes CATSVPGTGGYEQYF.

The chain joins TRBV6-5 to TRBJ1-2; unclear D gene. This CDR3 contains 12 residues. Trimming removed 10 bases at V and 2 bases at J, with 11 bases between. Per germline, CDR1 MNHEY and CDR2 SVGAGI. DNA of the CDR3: TGTGCCACCTCTGACGGCAACTATGGCTACACCTTC. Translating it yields CATSDGNYGYTF.